A single sample gave rise to the 24 T cell receptor beta chains below, sequenced in a study of control samples from healthy donors and cancer patients. The repertoire was sequenced with immunoSEQ multiplex PCR; TCRdb's copy has only in-frame clones and lacks some. This table holds about 52,000 clones, over 85% found once. The sample comprised blood. The receptors derive from a man younger than 40 in good health.

The chain uses TRBV28 and TRBJ1-4; no firm D call. Per the germline V gene, CDR1 is MDHEN and CDR2 is SYDVKM. Trimming took off 6 bases at V and 5 bases at J, with 13 bases between the two ends. The CDR3 has 14 amino acids. The CDR3 here is CASRSPGANEKLFF. DNA of the CDR3: TGTGCCAGCAGGTCGCCGGGCGCGAATGAAAAACTGTTTTTT. Combining the CDR3 with reference TRBV28 and TRBJ1-4 gives the whole variable domain DVKVTQSSRYLVKRTGEKVFLECVQDMDHENMFWYRQDPGLGLRLIYFSYDVKMKEKGDIPEGYSVSREKKERFSLILESASTNQTSMYLCASRSPGANEKLFFGSGTQLSVL.

The J gene is TRBJ2-7, the V gene TRBV19, with a tentative D call TRBD1 (5 bases). V was clipped by 1 base and J by 0 bases, with 10 bases between them. The CDR3 runs to 15 residues. Looked up from germline, CDR1 is LNHDA and CDR2 is SQIVND (reference sequence). The CDR3 DNA reads as TGTGCCAGTAGTATAGGAGATAGGGGCTCCTACGAGCAGTACTTC. Translated: CASSIGDRGSYEQYF.

This chain connects TRBV9 to TRBJ2-3; D not certain. This CDR3 contains 14 residues. Germline CDR1 reads SGDLS; CDR2 reads YYNGEE. Between the trimmed V and J ends, which lost 0 bases and 3 bases, there was a span of 8 bases. CDR3 nucleotides: TGTGCCAGCAGCGTAGGTCTCCCGACAGATACGCAGTATTTT. Protein sequence: CASSVGLPTDTQYF.

The DNA of the CDR3 is TGTGCCACCAGTGATTTGCGACGGGCTAGCACAGATACGCAGTATTTT. This translates into CATSDLRRASTDTQYF. This chain joins TRBV24-1 and TRBJ2-3; D is undetermined. This CDR3 region has 16 residues. CDR1 and CDR2 from the germline V gene are KGHDR and SFDVKD. Between the trimmed V and J ends, which lost 0 bases and 0 bases, there was a span of 9 bases.

The chain carries TRBV19 and TRBJ2-7; a possible D gene is TRBD2 (6 bases). The V end was cut by 2 bases, the J end by 4 bases, with 12 bases between. Germline V gene lookup returns CDR1 LNHDA and CDR2 SQIVND (reference sequence). This CDR3 spans 14 amino acids. The CDR3 is CASSIRVGGYEQYF. The DNA of the CDR3 is TGTGCCAGTAGTATAAGAGTCGGAGGGTACGAGCAGTACTTC.

The DNA for the CDR3 is TGTGCCACCAGTGATTTGCGAGGCTTAAGTGAGCAGTTCTTC. Translating it yields CATSDLRGLSEQFF. The genes are TRBV24-1 and TRBJ2-1; D not certain. Germline assignment: CDR1 KGHDR and CDR2 SFDVKD. This CDR3 has 14 residues. V lost 0 bases to trimming and J lost 9 bases, with 11 bases between them.

The chain carries TRBV19 and TRBJ2-3, with D maybe TRBD1 (6 bases). This CDR3 is built from 15 residues. V was shortened by 3 bases and J by 1 base, with 11 bases between the two germline ends. Germline V CDR1 and CDR2: LNHDA, SQIVND (reference sequence). CDR3 residues: CASSMGAFRTDTQYF. CDR3 sequence (DNA): TGTGCCAGTAGTATGGGGGCTTTTCGCACAGATACGCAGTATTTT.

This chain connects TRBV28 to TRBJ1-6; 7 bases are shared with TRBD1. The CDR3 length is 14 residues. Per the germline V gene, CDR1 is MDHEN and CDR2 is SYDVKM. V trimming: 8 bases; J trimming: 9 bases; junction bases outside the gene matches: 10. The CDR3 DNA follows: TGTGCCAGCGTGCCCGGGACAGAGGTTTCACCCCTCCACTTT. Encoded protein: CASVPGTEVSPLHF.

V is TRBV5-6 and J is TRBJ2-1, with a possible D match to TRBD2 (5 bases). Germline V lookup: CDR1 SGHDT, CDR2 YYEEEE. CDR3 length equals 15 residues. V dropped 5 bases and J dropped 0 bases, with 12 bases sitting between them. CDR3 DNA: TGTGCCAGCAGGGCGGGTCGCAGCTCCTACAATGAGCAGTTCTTC. Protein sequence: CASRAGRSSYNEQFF.

This clone was observed a single time. This sequence joins TRBV20-1 and TRBJ2-1; 9 bases line up with TRBD2. The CDR3 covers 10 residues. Germline values: CDR1 DFQATT, CDR2 SNEGSKA (reference sequence). Trimming at V came to 7 bases and at J to 9 bases, leaving 1 base not matched to a gene. CDR3 nucleotide sequence: TGCAGTGGCGGGAGGGGTGAGCAGTTCTTC. This sequence encodes CSGGRGEQFF.

The J gene is TRBJ2-2, the V gene TRBV11-2; TRBD2 aligns across 10 bases. Germline CDR1 and CDR2: SGHAT and FQNNGV. After removal of 5 bases from V and 5 bases from J, the junction contained 8 bases not matched to a gene. The CDR3 is made up of 16 amino acids. The CDR3 sequence: CASSPSGRAGTGELFF. CDR3 coding DNA: TGTGCCAGCAGCCCCAGCGGGAGGGCGGGAACCGGGGAGCTGTTTTTT.

This chain connects TRBV6-4 to TRBJ1-5; TRBD1 matches 9 bases. Germline CDR1 reads MRHNA; CDR2 reads SNTAGT. The CDR3 is 15 amino acids. V shed 1 base, J shed 6 bases, and the junction held 4 bases outside the gene matches. CDR3: CASSDFRDRVQPQHF. The CDR3 DNA sequence: TGTGCCAGCAGTGACTTCCGGGACAGGGTTCAGCCCCAGCATTTT.

The chain has TRBV12-3 or TRBV12-4 and TRBJ1-1; 7 bases map to TRBD1. Trimming cost V 6 bases and J 4 bases; bases outside gene matches: 5. The CDR3 is 13 amino acids. The CDR3 region is CASRLTGVTEAFF. The CDR3 region has the DNA TGTGCCAGCAGATTAACAGGGGTCACTGAAGCTTTCTTT.

V gene TRBV7-9 combines with J gene TRBJ1-5; the match to TRBD1 covers 9 bases. The CDR3 has 13 residues. Trimming took 5 bases from V and 4 from J; bases not matched to a gene: 0. Germline assignment: CDR1 SEHNR and CDR2 FQNEAQ (reference sequence). CDR3 residues: CASSGQGNQPQHF. CDR3 coding DNA: TGTGCCAGCAGCGGACAGGGGAATCAGCCCCAGCATTTT.

V is TRBV27 and J is TRBJ2-7, with 9 bases matching TRBD1. The trim removed 3 bases at V and 6 bases at J, leaving 9 bases unmatched. The CDR3 runs 15 residues. Germline V gene data show CDR1 as MNHEY and CDR2 as SMNVEV (reference sequence). CDR3 protein: CASSFRGQGMLEQYF. The CDR3 nucleotides are TGTGCCAGCAGTTTCAGGGGACAGGGTATGCTCGAGCAGTACTTC.

J is TRBJ2-1 and V is TRBV28, with D possibly matching TRBD2 (5 bases). Germline V CDR1 and CDR2: MDHEN, SYDVKM. The CDR3 consists of 17 residues. Trimming removed 0 bases at V and 5 bases at J, with 17 bases between. CDR3 nucleotide sequence: TGTGCCAGCAGTTTATGGGACTCCCGTGGTACACACAATGAGCAGTTCTTC. Its protein product is CASSLWDSRGTHNEQFF.

The chain employs TRBV11-2 and TRBJ1-6; the D is unclear. The CDR3 spans 18 residues. V lost 1 base to trimming and J lost 6 bases, with 19 bases between them. Per the germline V gene, CDR1 is SGHAT and CDR2 is FQNNGV. The CDR3 region has the DNA TGTGCCAGCAGCTTAGGCCCCGACATTGTCTCCCTTAATTCACCCCTCCACTTT. It is translated as CASSLGPDIVSLNSPLHF.

The chain joins TRBV9 to TRBJ2-2; a weak D match, TRBD2 (6 bases). V dropped 0 bases and J dropped 0 bases, with 9 bases sitting between them. Germline values: CDR1 SGDLS, CDR2 YYNGEE. CDR3 size: 16 residues. The CDR3 sequence: CASSVESGANTGELFF. CDR3 in DNA: TGTGCCAGCAGCGTAGAGTCGGGGGCGAACACCGGGGAGCTGTTTTTT.

This clone was detected once. The chain links TRBV10-3 to TRBJ1-1; D ambiguous. Trimming left V 4 bases short and J 1 base short, with 10 bases between. Germline V lookup: CDR1 ENHRY, CDR2 SYGVKD. CDR3 size: 14 residues. The CDR3 region has the DNA TGTGCCATCAGTGGGGGTCCAGGGAACACTGAAGCTTTCTTT. Translated: CAISGGPGNTEAFF.

This chain links TRBV9 with TRBJ1-3; D is unclear. Trimming pared 0 bases from V and 0 bases from J, leaving 10 bases between. The CDR3 covers 16 residues. Germline values: CDR1 SGDLS, CDR2 YYNGEE. This CDR3 is CASSVVGRSSGNTIYF. The CDR3 nucleotides are TGTGCCAGCAGCGTAGTCGGGCGCAGCTCTGGAAACACCATATATTTT.

The gene calls are TRBV9 and TRBJ2-1, with 8 bases that match TRBD1. This CDR3 region has 15 residues. V shed 3 bases, J shed 2 bases, and the junction held 4 bases outside the gene matches. In germline, CDR1 is SGDLS, CDR2 YYNGEE. This chain's CDR3 is CASSAGQGTYNEQFF. The CDR3 DNA is TGTGCCAGCAGCGCCGGACAGGGCACCTACAATGAGCAGTTCTTC.

In the case of this clone: The junction departs from germline at one end; a sequencing error may be responsible. The chain joins TRBV7-7 to TRBJ1-5, with 8 bases identical to TRBD1. The germline V gene has CDR1 SSHAT and CDR2 FNYEAQ (reference sequence). This CDR3 is built from 17 residues. The CDR3 nucleotides are TGTGCTAGCAGCCCGCGGACAGGGACAGATAGCAATCAGCCCCAGCATTTT. Protein sequence: CASSPRTGTDSNQPQHF.

J is TRBJ2-3 and V is TRBV9; 8 nucleotides align to TRBD2. Germline V CDR1 and CDR2: SGDLS, YYNGEE. V dropped 7 bases and J dropped 4; count of bases not matched to a gene: 20. CDR3 length equals 18 residues. CDR3 bases: TGTGCCAGCCGCGCCCGGGGGGGGACTAGATATGTTCCAGATACGCAGTATTTT. Its translation: CASRARGGTRYVPDTQYF.

The CDR3 loop reads CASSLALAVNEQFF. The DNA of the CDR3 is TGTGCCAGCAGCTTAGCGTTGGCCGTCAATGAGCAGTTCTTC. The chain recombines TRBV7-2 with TRBJ2-1, with D hard to call. V shed 0 bases and J shed 6 bases, with 9 bases lying between them. Germline loops: CDR1 SGHTA, CDR2 FQGNSA. The CDR3 runs to 14 residues. The variable domain in full, completed from reference TRBV7-2 and TRBJ2-1, reads GAGVSQSPSNKVTEKGKDVELRCDPISGHTALYWYRQSLGQGLEFLIYFQGNSAPDKSGLPSDRFSAERTGGSVSTLTIQRTQQEDSAVYLCASSLALAVNEQFFGPGTRLTVL.